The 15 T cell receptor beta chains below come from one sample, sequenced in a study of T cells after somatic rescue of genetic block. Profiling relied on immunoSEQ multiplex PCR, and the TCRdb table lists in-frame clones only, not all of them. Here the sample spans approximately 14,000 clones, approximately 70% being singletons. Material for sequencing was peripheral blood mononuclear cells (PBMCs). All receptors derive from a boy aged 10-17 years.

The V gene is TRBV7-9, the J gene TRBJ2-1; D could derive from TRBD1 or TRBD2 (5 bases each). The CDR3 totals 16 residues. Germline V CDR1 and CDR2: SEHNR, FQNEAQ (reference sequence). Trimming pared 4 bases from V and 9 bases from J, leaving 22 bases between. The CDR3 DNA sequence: TGTGCCAGCAGCTCTCAGGACCCCTTGGTTGGGGGTGAGCAGTTCTTC. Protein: CASSSQDPLVGGEQFF.

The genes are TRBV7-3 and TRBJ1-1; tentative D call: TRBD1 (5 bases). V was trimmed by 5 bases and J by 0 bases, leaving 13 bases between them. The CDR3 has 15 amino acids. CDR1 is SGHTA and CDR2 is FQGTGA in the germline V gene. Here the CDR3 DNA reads TGTGCCAGCAGCCCAAGCGGGACGCTGAACACTGAAGCTTTCTTT. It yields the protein CASSPSGTLNTEAFF.

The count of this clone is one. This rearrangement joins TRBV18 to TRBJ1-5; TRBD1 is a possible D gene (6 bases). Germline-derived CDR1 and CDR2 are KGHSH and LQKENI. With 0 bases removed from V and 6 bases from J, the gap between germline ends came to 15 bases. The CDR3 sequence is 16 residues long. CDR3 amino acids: CASSPPMGADSQPQHF. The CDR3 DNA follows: TGTGCCAGCTCACCACCGATGGGGGCAGATAGTCAGCCCCAGCATTTT.

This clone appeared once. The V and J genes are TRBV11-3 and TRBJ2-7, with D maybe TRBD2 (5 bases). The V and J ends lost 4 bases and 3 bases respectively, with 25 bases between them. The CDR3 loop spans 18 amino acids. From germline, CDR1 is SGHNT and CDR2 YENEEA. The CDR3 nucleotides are TGTGCCAGCAGCTCTAGCCGGGTGGCCAGCTACCTAATCTACGAGCAGTACTTC. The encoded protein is CASSSSRVASYLIYEQYF.

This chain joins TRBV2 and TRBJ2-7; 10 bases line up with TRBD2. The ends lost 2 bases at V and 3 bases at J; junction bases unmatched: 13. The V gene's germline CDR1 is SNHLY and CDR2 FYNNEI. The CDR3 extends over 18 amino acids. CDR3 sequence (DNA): TGTGCCAGCAGTGAAACCTCTAGCGGGGGTCACAGGGGCTACGAGCAGTACTTC. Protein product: CASSETSSGGHRGYEQYF.

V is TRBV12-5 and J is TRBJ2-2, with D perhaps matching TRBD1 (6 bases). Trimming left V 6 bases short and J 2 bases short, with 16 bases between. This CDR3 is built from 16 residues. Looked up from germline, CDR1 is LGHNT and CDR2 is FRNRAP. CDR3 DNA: TGTGCTAGTGGGCCAGACGACAGGCCCAACACCGGGGAGCTGTTTTTT. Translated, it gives CASGPDDRPNTGELFF. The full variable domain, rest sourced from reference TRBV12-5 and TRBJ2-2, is DARVTQTPRHKVTEMGQEVTMRCQPILGHNTVFWYRQTMMQGLELLAYFRNRAPLDDSGMPKDRFSAEMPDATLATLKIQPSEPRDSAVYFCASGPDDRPNTGELFFGEGSRLTVL.

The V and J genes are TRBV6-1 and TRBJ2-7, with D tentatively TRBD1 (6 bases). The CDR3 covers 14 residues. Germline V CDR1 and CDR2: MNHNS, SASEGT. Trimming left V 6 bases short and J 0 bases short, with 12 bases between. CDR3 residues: CASRQGWGSYEQYF. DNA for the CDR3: TGTGCCAGCAGACAGGGTTGGGGCTCCTACGAGCAGTACTTC.

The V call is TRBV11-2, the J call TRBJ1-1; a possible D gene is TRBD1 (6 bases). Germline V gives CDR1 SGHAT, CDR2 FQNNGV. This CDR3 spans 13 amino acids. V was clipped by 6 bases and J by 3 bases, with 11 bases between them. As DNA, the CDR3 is TGTGCCAGCAGAATAGGGGGGGACACTGAAGCTTTCTTT. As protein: CASRIGGDTEAFF. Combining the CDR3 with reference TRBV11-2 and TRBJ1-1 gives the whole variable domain EAGVAQSPRYKIIEKRQSVAFWCNPISGHATLYWYQQILGQGPKLLIQFQNNGVVDDSQLPKDRFSAERLKGVDSTLKIQPAKLEDSAVYLCASRIGGDTEAFFGQGTRLTVV.

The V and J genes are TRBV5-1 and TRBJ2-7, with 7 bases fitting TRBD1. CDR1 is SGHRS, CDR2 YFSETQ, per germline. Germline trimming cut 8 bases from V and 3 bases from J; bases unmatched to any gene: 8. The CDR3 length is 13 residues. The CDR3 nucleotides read TGCGCCAGTAGTTGGACAGGTATCTACGAGCAGTACTTC. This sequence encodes CASSWTGIYEQYF.

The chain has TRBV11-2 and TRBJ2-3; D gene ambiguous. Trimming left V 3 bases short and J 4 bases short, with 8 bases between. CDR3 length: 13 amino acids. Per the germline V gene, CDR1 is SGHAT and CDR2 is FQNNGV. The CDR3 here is CASSFGGADTQYF. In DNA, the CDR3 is TGTGCCAGCAGCTTCGGCGGCGCAGATACGCAGTATTTT.

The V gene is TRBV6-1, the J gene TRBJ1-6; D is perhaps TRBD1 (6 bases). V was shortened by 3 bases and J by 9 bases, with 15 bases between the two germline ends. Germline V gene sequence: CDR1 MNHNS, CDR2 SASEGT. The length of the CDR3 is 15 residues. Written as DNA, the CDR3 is TGTGCCAGCAGTGATTTAGGGGGGGGTCGTTCACCCCTCCACTTT. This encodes CASSDLGGGRSPLHF.

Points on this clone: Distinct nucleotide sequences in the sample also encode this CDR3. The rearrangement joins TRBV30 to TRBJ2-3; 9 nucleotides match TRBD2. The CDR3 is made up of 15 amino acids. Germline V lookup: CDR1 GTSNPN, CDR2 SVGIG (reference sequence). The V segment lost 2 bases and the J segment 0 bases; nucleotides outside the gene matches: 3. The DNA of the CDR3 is TGTGCCTGGAGTTCTAGCGGGGTTAGCACAGATACGCAGTATTTT. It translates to CAWSSSGVSTDTQYF.

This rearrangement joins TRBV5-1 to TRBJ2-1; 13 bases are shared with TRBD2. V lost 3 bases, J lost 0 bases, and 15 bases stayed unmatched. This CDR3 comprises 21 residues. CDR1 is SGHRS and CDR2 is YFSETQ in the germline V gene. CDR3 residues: CASSWGRGGTSGVRSYNEQFF. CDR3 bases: TGCGCCAGCAGCTGGGGGAGGGGAGGGACTAGCGGGGTCCGCTCCTACAATGAGCAGTTCTTC.

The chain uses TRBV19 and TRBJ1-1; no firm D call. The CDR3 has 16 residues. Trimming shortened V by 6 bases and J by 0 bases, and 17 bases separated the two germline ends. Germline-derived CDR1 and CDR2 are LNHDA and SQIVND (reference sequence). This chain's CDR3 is CASRPTIQNVNTEAFF. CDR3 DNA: TGTGCCAGTAGGCCGACCATTCAAAACGTGAACACTGAAGCTTTCTTT.

The CDR3 nucleotides are TGTGCCAGCAGTAGGACAGCTAACACCGGGGAGCTGTTTTTT. Its protein is CASSRTANTGELFF. V usage is TRBV6-6 and J usage is TRBJ2-2; maybe TRBD1 (6 bases). The CDR3 is made up of 14 amino acids. V gave up 5 bases and J gave up 2 bases, with 9 bases separating them. Germline V gives CDR1 MNHNY, CDR2 SVGAGI (reference sequence).